This T cell receptor (beta chain) was recovered during a study of shared clonotypes between healthy human individuals (TCRdb year 2020). About the investigation overall: The cohort included three men and a couple of women between 18 and 49 years of age. To estimate repertoire size and how much clonotype sharing occurs between individuals, the study deeply sequenced the blood TCR repertoires of several healthy adults. For each donor, CD4 naive and CD4 memory were each run on three plates, CD8 naive on two plates, and CD8 memory on one plate. Libraries were prepared and TCR repertoires were sequenced by different laboratories using diverse techniques, in order to increase sequencing depth and limit assay-specific biases. Each donor's leukapheresis produced roughly between roughly 0.85 and 10 billion PBMCs. Overall results and qualifications from the work: Rarefaction of sorted-subset datasets indicated incomplete sequencing despite the large sequencing depth. Compared with non-shared clonotypes, clonotypes shared by all four sorted-subset donors had higher generation probabilities. Sampling was limited to blood, and TCR repertoires in tissue likely differ from TCR repertoires in blood. Estimated clonotype richness was generally larger for naive than for memory subsets. When several donors were compared, the shared fraction of clonotypes was roughly 5% for naive CD4, over 3% for naive CD8, 2.3% for memory CD4, and 0.3% to 0.5% for memory CD8. The small number of donors limited the genetic and exposure-history diversity represented. Based on pairwise subsampling, the degree of clonotype sharing among donors was expected to be affected by sequencing depth.

TCR CDR3 regions were amplified from genomic DNA by multiplex PCR using the deep immunoSEQ assay. Extracted genomic DNA from each cell subset was distributed evenly across all wells of several immunoSEQ 96-well plates, and each plate was treated as a replicate. For sorted subsets, 200 to 250 ng of genomic DNA, equivalent to 25,000 to 35,000 T cell genomes, went into each replicate PCR. Purified libraries were measured with a Qubit 3.0 fluorometer, size-checked on a Bioanalyzer 2100, and measured again with the KAPA Library Quantification kit. Every immunoSEQ 96-well plate was sequenced on a dedicated single-read 150-cycle Illumina NextSeq 550 flow cell. The original methods were these. Because the immunoSEQ output included only junctional sequences and no quality scores, the filtering could not be the same as the filtering used for full-length reads. Sequences were annotated with PyIR, a Python wrapper for IgBLAST v1.9, using IMGT germline references to assign V/J genes and CDR3. Reads with weak V/J assignments (E-value above 1e-6), missing CDR3, stop codons, out-of-frame junctions, or ambiguous translated residues were removed. A V3J clonotype was defined by an identical inferred V gene, J gene, and CDR3 amino acid sequence. To compute the percentage overlap between repertoires, the number of shared unique clonotypes was divided by the size of the smaller repertoire. RTK rarefaction, the Chao1 estimator, and Recon v2.1 estimates of unobserved clonotypes were used to assess repertoire richness. Generation probabilities were computed with OLGA for all TCRbeta clonotypes obtained by the gDNA method from four donors. TCRdb carries this immuneACCESS record with in-frame sequences only. Its versions omit some clonotypes, under half of them owing to an unresolved V gene in the studies checked, with the rest unexplained. That table is the source of V, J and clone size, and D and trimming were worked out from the DNA. For this sample the table gives about 650,000 clones, of which 95% were detected only once. The leading ten clones occupy around 0.11% of the sample.

CD8 naive samples were CD45RO-negative cells positively selected for CCR7, giving a CD45RA+CCR7+ population that excluded TemRA cells. The donors were healthy, HIV-negative adults with no recently reported acute infections or vaccinations. Every donor was a Caucasian adult living in Nashville, Tennessee, USA. Blood was obtained by leukapheresis, after which PBMCs were separated by Ficoll-Histopaque density gradient centrifugation and cryopreserved in liquid nitrogen vapor phase. Analytical flow cytometry was used to check the purity and quantity of every magnetically sorted T cell population. Each sorted fraction had its genomic DNA isolated and then quantified by UV absorbance on a Nanodrop 2000c. Of note for this clone: Its antigen remains undetermined. The record has no base qualities; no much larger clone is one base away.

Trimming takes 3 bases from V and 5 bases from J, and the germline ends sit 7 bases apart. The germline V gene yields MDHEN for CDR1 and SYDVKM for CDR2. The CDR3 runs 13 amino acids, cysteine and phenylalanine included. The read is trimmed to its CDR3 DNA, 39 bases read in frame from base 1. The V and J genes are TRBV28 and TRBJ2-2, with TRBD2 tentatively as D gene (5 bases match). This TCR was sampled from a woman aged 30 to 39 in good health. Sequencing was done on a sample of naive CD8+ T cells sorted from blood. The cell subset or site tag for this specimen amounts to: CD45RA+CCR7+. The CDR3 in this case is CASSFEGTGELFF. The base sequence is TGTGCCAGCAGTTTTGAGGGAACCGGGGAGCTGTTTTTT.